This T cell receptor beta chain was observed in a study of cytomegalovirus exposure and HLA in healthy donors. About the research overall: Caucasian-associated ancestry cluster membership applied to 75% to 85% of under 450 genotyped donors. General observations from the study: Roughly uniform depth of sequencing across donors was assumed in presence/absence analyses.

The CDR3 totals 14 residues. Looked up from germline, CDR1 is LNHDA and CDR2 is SQIVND (reference sequence). V lost 6 bases and J lost 2, with 14 bases in between. There are a few counts of this clone. Its antigen is still unknown. The PCR was carried out with 60 Vbeta primers and 13 Jbeta primers. Sequencing used immunoSEQ multiplex PCR; TCRdb keeps in-frame clones, though not all of them. The sample contains roughly 96,000 clones, approximately 75% of which appear only once. The rearrangement uses TRBV19 and TRBJ2-7, with a possible D match to TRBD2 (8 bases). Sample: PBMCs. This sequence originates from a woman between 65 and 79 years old in good health and CMV-seropositive. CDR3: CASSGRGLTYEQYF. CDR3 sequence (DNA): TGTGCCAGTAGCGGGAGGGGGCTTACCTACGAGCAGTACTTC.